The sequence of this TCR beta chain was determined in a study of control samples from healthy donors and cancer patients. CDR1 is LGHDT and CDR2 is YNNKEL in the germline V gene (reference sequence). Trimming cost V 3 bases and J 10 bases; bases outside gene matches: 16. The CDR3 sequence is 17 residues long. TCRdb's table, derived via immunoSEQ multiplex PCR, lists solely in-frame clones and lacks some. The repertoire has around 170,000 clones, about 90% of them found once; the top ten carry over 4%. V and J are TRBV3-1 (or the pseudogene TRBV3-2) and TRBJ1-4, with 8 bases matching TRBD1. The source is a woman in her twenties or thirties in good health. The sequencing sample was made of blood. CDR3 bases: TGTGCCAGCAGCCACGGCACCGATAGGACAGGGAGCTCAAAACTGTTTTTT. Translating it yields CASSHGTDRTGSSKLFF.